The clone carrying this T cell receptor (beta chain) was counted only a few times. Its antigen is not identified. The sample originates from a study of T cell repertoires in cytomegalovirus infection. General study results and limits: Across the ex vivo response, the dominant clonotypes were HLA-C-restricted CMV-specific TCR beta clonotypes.

This CDR3 comprises 12 residues. Per germline, CDR1 SNHLY and CDR2 FYNNEI. Trimming removed 7 bases from V and 3 bases from J, with 6 bases in between. TCRdb passed the reads through MiXCR, listing each CDR3 protein once. The table has 400,000 to 550,000 distinct CDR3 sequences, approximately 10% seen once. The origin of this receptor is a human donor in good health (CMV status not recorded). Some clones in this sample may be carry-over from other donors' samples. The chain combines TRBV2 with TRBJ2-2, with unresolved D. The sample was PBMCs. The CDR3 protein is CASKLDTGELFF. Written as DNA, the CDR3 is TGTGCCAGCAAGCTAGACACCGGGGAGCTGTTTTTT.